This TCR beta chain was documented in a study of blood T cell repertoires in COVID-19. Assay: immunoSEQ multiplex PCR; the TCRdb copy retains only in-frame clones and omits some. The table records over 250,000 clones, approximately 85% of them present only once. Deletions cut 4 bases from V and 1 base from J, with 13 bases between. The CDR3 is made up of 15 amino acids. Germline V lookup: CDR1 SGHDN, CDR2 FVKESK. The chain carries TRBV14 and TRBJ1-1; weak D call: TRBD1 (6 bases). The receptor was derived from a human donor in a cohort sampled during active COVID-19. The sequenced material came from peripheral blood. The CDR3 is CASSRDRIGNTEAFF. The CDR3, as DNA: TGTGCCAGCAGCCGCGACAGGATCGGGAACACTGAAGCTTTCTTT.